The TCR beta chain described here comes from a study of T cell responses to AZD1222 COVID-19 vaccine. Overall study results and limits: Spike-specific TCR breadth and depth both grew after two AZD1222 doses. Sampling that yielded the repertoires occurred only after the peak T cell response. Donor demographics were predominantly white British with a female majority; clonal diversity may be underestimated.

Repertoires were generated with immunoSEQ multiplex PCR, while TCRdb's copy carries only in-frame clones and drops some. The sample shows about 140,000 clones, approximately 88% of them seen only once. About this clone: Its antigen is not identified.

Germline-derived CDR1 and CDR2 are MNHEY and SVGAGI. Trimming removed 4 bases from V and 4 bases from J; junction bases left unmatched: 5. This CDR3 spans 14 amino acids. The sample was peripheral blood, taken on day 0 of AZD1222 vaccination. The receptor was derived from an adult in good health. The chain employs TRBV6-5 and TRBJ1-2; 8 nucleotides agree with TRBD1. The CDR3 loop reads CASSWIDRGYGYTF. The CDR3 coding sequence is TGTGCCAGCAGTTGGATCGACAGGGGCTATGGCTACACCTTC.